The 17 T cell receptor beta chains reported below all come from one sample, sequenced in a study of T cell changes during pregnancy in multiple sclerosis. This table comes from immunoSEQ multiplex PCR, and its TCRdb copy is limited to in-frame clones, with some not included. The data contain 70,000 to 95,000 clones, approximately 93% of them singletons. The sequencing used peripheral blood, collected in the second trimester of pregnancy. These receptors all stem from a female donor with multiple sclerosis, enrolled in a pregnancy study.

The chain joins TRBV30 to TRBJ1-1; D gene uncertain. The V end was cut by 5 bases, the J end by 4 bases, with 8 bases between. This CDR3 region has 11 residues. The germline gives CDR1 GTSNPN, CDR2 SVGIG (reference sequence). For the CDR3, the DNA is TGTGCCTGGGGAGCCATCACTGAAGCTTTCTTT. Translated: CAWGAITEAFF.

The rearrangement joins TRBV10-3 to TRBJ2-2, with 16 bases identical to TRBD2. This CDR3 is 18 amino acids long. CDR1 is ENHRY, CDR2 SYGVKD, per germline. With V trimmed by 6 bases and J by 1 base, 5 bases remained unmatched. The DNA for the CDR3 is TGTGCCATCAGCCCGGGACTAGCGGGGGGGCTGAACACCGGGGAGCTGTTTTTT. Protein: CAISPGLAGGLNTGELFF.

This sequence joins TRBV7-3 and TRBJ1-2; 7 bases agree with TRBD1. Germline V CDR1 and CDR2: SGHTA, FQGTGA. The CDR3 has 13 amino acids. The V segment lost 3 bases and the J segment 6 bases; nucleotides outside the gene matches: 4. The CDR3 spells CASSLRQGDGYTF. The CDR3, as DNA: TGTGCCAGCAGCTTGAGACAGGGAGATGGCTACACCTTC.

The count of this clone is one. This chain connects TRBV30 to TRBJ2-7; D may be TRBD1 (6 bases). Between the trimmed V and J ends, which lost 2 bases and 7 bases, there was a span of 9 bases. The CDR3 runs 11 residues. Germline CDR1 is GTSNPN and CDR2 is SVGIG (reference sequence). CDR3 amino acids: CAWSLRGEQYF. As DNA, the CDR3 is TGTGCCTGGAGTTTAAGGGGGGAGCAGTACTTC.

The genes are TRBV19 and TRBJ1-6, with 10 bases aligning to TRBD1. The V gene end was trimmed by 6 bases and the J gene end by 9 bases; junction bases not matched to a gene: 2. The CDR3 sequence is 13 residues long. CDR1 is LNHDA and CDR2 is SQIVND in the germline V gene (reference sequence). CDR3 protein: CASRGQGFSPLHF. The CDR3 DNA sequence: TGTGCCAGTAGGGGACAGGGGTTTTCACCCCTCCACTTT.

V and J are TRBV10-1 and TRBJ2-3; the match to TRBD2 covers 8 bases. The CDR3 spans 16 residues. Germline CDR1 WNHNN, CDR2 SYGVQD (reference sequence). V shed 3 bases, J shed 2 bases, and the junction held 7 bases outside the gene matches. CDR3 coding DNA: TGCGCCAGCAGTGAACTAGCGGTGGGGTCCACAGATACGCAGTATTTT. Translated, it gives CASSELAVGSTDTQYF.

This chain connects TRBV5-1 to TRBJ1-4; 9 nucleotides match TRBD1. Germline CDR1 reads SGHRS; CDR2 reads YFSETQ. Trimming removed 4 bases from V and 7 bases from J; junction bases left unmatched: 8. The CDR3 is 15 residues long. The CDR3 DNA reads TGCGCCAGCAGCCACACAGGGGGCGTTGGTGAAAAACTGTTTTTT. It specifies CASSHTGGVGEKLFF.

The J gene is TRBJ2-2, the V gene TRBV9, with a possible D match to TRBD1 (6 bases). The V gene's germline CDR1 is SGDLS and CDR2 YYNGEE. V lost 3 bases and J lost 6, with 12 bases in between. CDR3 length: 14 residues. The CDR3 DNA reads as TGTGCCAGCAGCGGATCACAGGGTGCCGGGGAGCTGTTTTTT. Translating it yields CASSGSQGAGELFF.

DNA of the CDR3: TGTGCCAGCAGAACGACAGGGATCCCCTACAATGAGCAGTTCTTC. Its protein is CASRTTGIPYNEQFF. The chain joins TRBV6-1 to TRBJ2-1; 7 bases fit TRBD1. J lost 2 bases, V lost 6 bases, and 7 bases had no gene match. Germline CDR1 reads MNHNS; CDR2 reads SASEGT. CDR3 size: 15 residues.

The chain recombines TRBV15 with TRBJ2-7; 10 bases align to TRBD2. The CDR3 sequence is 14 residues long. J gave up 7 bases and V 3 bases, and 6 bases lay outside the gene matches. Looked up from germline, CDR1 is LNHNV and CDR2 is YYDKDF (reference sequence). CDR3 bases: TGTGCCACCAGCAGCATAGCGGGAGGACGGGAGCAGTACTTC. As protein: CATSSIAGGREQYF. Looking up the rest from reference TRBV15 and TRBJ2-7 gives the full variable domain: DAMVIQNPRYQVTQFGKPVTLSCSQTLNHNVMYWYQQKSSQAPKLLFHYYDKDFNNEADTPDNFQSRRPNTSFCFLDIRSPGLGDTAMYLCATSSIAGGREQYFGPGTRLTVT.

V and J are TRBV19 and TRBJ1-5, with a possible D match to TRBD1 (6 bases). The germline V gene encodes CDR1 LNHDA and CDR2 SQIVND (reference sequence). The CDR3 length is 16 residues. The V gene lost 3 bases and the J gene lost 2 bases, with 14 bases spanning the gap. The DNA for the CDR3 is TGTGCCAGTAGTATTAGGGGGGAGGGAGGCAATCAGCCCCAGCATTTT. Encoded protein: CASSIRGEGGNQPQHF.

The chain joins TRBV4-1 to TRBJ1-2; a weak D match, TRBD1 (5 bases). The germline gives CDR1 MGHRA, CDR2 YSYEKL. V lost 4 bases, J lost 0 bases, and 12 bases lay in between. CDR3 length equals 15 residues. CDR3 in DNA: TGCGCCAGCAGCCTCGGACAAATAGCTAACTATGGCTACACCTTC. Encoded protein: CASSLGQIANYGYTF.

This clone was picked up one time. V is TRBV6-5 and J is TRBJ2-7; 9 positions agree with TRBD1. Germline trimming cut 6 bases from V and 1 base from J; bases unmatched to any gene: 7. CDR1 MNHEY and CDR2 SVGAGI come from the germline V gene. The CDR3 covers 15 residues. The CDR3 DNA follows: TGTGCCAGCAGGTCACAGGGGGCCGGGTCCTACGAGCAGTACTTC. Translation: CASRSQGAGSYEQYF.

CDR3 loop: CASSQNSGNSPLHF. The CDR3 nucleotides read TGTGCCAGCAGCCAAAACAGCGGAAATTCACCCCTCCACTTT. The chain is built from TRBV2 and TRBJ1-6; no clear D gene. Trimming left V 6 bases short and J 7 bases short, with 13 bases between. The germline V gene encodes CDR1 SNHLY and CDR2 FYNNEI. CDR3 length equals 14 residues.

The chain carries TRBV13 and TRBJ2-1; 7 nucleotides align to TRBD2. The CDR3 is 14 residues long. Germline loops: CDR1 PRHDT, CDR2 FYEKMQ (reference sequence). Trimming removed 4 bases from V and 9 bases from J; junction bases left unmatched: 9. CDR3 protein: CASSSPGGLGEQFF. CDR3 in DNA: TGTGCCAGCAGCTCACCCGGGGGGTTGGGTGAGCAGTTCTTC. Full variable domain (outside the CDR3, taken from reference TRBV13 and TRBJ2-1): AAGVIQSPRHLIKEKRETATLKCYPIPRHDTVYWYQQGPGQDPQFLISFYEKMQSDKGSIPDRFSAQQFSDYHSELNMSSLELGDSALYFCASSSPGGLGEQFFGPGTRLTVL.

In DNA form, the CDR3 reads TGTGCCAGCAGCCCATCTAGGCCCGTAAAGACCCAGTACTTC. Its protein product is CASSPSRPVKTQYF. This sequence joins TRBV7-2 and TRBJ2-5; the D is unclear. V lost 5 bases and J lost 6, with 16 bases in between. Germline CDR1 reads SGHTA; CDR2 reads FQGNSA. The CDR3 consists of 14 residues.

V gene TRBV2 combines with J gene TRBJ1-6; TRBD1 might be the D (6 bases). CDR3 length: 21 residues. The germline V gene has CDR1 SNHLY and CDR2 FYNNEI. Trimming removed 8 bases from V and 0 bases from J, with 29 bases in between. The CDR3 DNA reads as TGTGCCAGCGGTTGGTGGGGGGGCCAATTCTTTTCGAGCTCCTATAATTCACCCCTCCACTTT. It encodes CASGWWGGQFFSSSYNSPLHF.